This TCR beta chain derives from a study of CD8+CD57+ T cells in acquired aplastic anemia. Previously, flow cytometry had revealed CD8+CD57+ cell expansion in the patients chosen for sequencing. V lost 2 bases and J lost 5, with 16 bases in between. Germline CDR1 is DFQATT and CDR2 is SNEGSKA (reference sequence). The CDR3 consists of 15 residues. CDR3 and TCR beta VDJ profiling relied on a genomic DNA template. Each CDR3 protein gets one entry after TCRdb re-called the reads with MiXCR. The profile shows roughly 80,000 distinct CDR3 sequences, 60% to 75% of them singletons. The receptor's source is a human donor with aplastic anemia. The chain is built from TRBV20-1 and TRBJ2-1; TRBD2 might be the D (5 bases). The sequencing input was sorted CD4+, CD8+, or CD8+CD57+ T cells (not recorded which) from PBMCs. CDR3 sequence: CSARNPFGLNNEQFF. The CDR3 coding sequence is TGCAGTGCTAGAAACCCGTTTGGACTCAACAATGAGCAGTTCTTC.